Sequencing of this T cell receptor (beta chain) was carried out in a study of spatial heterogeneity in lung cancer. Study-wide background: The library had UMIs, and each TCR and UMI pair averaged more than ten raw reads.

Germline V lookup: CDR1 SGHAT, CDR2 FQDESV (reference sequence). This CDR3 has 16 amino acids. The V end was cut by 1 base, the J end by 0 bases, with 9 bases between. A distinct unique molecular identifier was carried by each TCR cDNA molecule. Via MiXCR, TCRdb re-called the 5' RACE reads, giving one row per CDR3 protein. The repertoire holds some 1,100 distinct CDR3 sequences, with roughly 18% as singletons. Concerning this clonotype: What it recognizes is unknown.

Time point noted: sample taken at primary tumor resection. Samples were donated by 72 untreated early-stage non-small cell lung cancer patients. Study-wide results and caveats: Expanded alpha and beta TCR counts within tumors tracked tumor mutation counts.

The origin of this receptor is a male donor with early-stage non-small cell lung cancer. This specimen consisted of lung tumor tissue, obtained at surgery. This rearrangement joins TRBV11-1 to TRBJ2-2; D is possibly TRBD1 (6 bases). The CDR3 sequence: CASSLGAGANTGELFF. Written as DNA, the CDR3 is TGTGCCAGCAGCTTAGGCGCAGGGGCGAACACCGGGGAGCTGTTTTTT.